These 9 T cell receptor beta chains were sequenced from one sample in a study of T cells in Graves' hyperthyroidism and ophthalmopathy. Amplification of TCR beta CDR3 regions was performed using RNA transcripts as template. The HTBI primer set was used in a first-round RT-PCR of the TCR CDR3. TCRdb reprocessed the multiplex PCR reads via MiXCR and lists one record per CDR3 protein. The profile shows some 440,000 distinct CDR3 sequences, around 14% of them singletons. The sequencing input was blood. The receptors shown here come from a woman aged 18-29 years with Graves' hyperthyroidism.

Many counts were recorded for this clonotype. This chain joins TRBV28 and TRBJ2-3, with 9 bases that match TRBD1. The CDR3 is 16 residues long. In germline, CDR1 is MDHEN, CDR2 SYDVKM. The J segment lost 0 bases and the V segment lost 4 bases, leaving 5 bases of the junction unmatched. CDR3 DNA: TGTGCCAGCAGTTCGGGACAGGGCTTTAGCACAGATACGCAGTATTTT. Translating it yields CASSSGQGFSTDTQYF. Filled out from reference TRBV28 and TRBJ2-3, the complete variable domain reads DVKVTQSSRYLVKRTGEKVFLECVQDMDHENMFWYRQDPGLGLRLIYFSYDVKMKEKGDIPEGYSVSREKKERFSLILESASTNQTSMYLCASSSGQGFSTDTQYFGPGTRLTVL.

This clonotype was seen many times. The chain recombines TRBV5-5 with TRBJ2-5; D uncertain. The germline V gene has CDR1 SGHKS and CDR2 YYEKEE (reference sequence). The CDR3 sequence is 15 residues long. V was trimmed by 1 base and J by 2 bases, leaving 12 bases between them. CDR3 in DNA: TGTGCCAGCAGCTTGTACTTTACGAAGCAAGAGACCCAGTACTTC. Its protein product is CASSLYFTKQETQYF.

Written as DNA, the CDR3 is TGCGCCAGCAGTCATCGGGGGCCCGCCCGGGAGCTGTTTTTT. This gives the protein CASSHRGPARELFF. The chain recombines TRBV5-1 with TRBJ2-2; D may match TRBD1 or TRBD2 (6 bases each). The CDR3 has 14 residues. Trimming shortened V by 5 bases and J by 9 bases, and 17 bases separated the two germline ends. Germline loops: CDR1 SGHRS, CDR2 YFSETQ.

This clonotype was counted a few times. Written as DNA, the CDR3 is TGCAGTGCTATTCGGACTAGCGGGAGGGAGTTGGGTCGTGAGCAGTTCTTC. This sequence encodes CSAIRTSGRELGREQFF. The chain links TRBV20-1 to TRBJ2-1, with TRBD2 matching 15 bases. V lost 4 bases, J lost 9 bases, and 13 bases stayed unmatched. Germline assignment: CDR1 DFQATT and CDR2 SNEGSKA (reference sequence). CDR3 length: 17 amino acids.

A few counts support this clonotype. The rearrangement uses TRBV5-1 and TRBJ1-2; 9 bases agree with TRBD1. The V gene's germline CDR1 is SGHRS and CDR2 YFSETQ. The CDR3 has 15 residues. Trimming cost V 2 bases and J 0 bases; bases outside gene matches: 2. Here the CDR3 reads CASSFTGGSNYGYTF. The DNA of the CDR3 is TGCGCCAGCAGCTTTACAGGGGGCTCTAACTATGGCTACACCTTC.

As concerns this clonotype: One base away lies a much larger clone, so this may be a sequencing read error. This rearrangement joins TRBV3-1 to TRBJ2-5; D remains ambiguous. This CDR3 region has 15 residues. Germline lookup yields CDR1 LGHDT and CDR2 YNNKEL (reference sequence). V dropped 0 bases and J dropped 2 bases, with 10 bases sitting between them. CDR3 residues: CASSQEVRSQETQYF. In nucleotides, the CDR3 is TGTGCCAGCAGCCAAGAGGTGCGGTCTCAAGAGACCCAGTACTTC.

This clonotype was detected ten times or more. The genes are TRBV29-1 and TRBJ2-5, with D possibly being TRBD2 (6 bases). CDR3 length equals 12 residues. V lost 4 bases and J lost 5, with 11 bases in between. Per the germline V gene, CDR1 is SQVTM and CDR2 is ANQGSEA. The CDR3 DNA reads TGCAGCGTTGTAGGAGGGGACGAGACCCAGTACTTC. It translates to CSVVGGDETQYF.

The rearrangement joins TRBV29-1 to TRBJ1-2; 10 nucleotides line up with TRBD1. The CDR3 extends over 12 amino acids. Germline V gene lookup returns CDR1 SQVTM and CDR2 ANQGSEA. J gave up 5 bases and V 7 bases, and 4 bases lay outside the gene matches. The CDR3: CSGWDRGYGYTF. As DNA, the CDR3 is TGCAGCGGATGGGACAGGGGATATGGCTACACCTTC. The whole variable domain, filled in from reference TRBV29-1 and TRBJ1-2, reads SAVISQKPSRDICQRGTSLTIQCQVDSQVTMMFWYRQQPGQSLTLIATANQGSEATYESGFVIDKFPISRPNLTFSTLTVSNMSPEDSSIYLCSGWDRGYGYTFGSGTRLTVV.

Many counts were recorded for this clonotype. This chain uses TRBV27 with TRBJ1-1, with D perhaps TRBD1 (6 bases). Trimming stripped 3 bases from V and 6 bases from J, with 17 bases between. The CDR3 consists of 15 residues. Germline CDR1 MNHEY, CDR2 SMNVEV (reference sequence). The CDR3 DNA reads as TGTGCCAGCAGTTTGGCAGGGGCCGGGAGAGCTGAAGCTTTCTTT. Translated, it gives CASSLAGAGRAEAFF.